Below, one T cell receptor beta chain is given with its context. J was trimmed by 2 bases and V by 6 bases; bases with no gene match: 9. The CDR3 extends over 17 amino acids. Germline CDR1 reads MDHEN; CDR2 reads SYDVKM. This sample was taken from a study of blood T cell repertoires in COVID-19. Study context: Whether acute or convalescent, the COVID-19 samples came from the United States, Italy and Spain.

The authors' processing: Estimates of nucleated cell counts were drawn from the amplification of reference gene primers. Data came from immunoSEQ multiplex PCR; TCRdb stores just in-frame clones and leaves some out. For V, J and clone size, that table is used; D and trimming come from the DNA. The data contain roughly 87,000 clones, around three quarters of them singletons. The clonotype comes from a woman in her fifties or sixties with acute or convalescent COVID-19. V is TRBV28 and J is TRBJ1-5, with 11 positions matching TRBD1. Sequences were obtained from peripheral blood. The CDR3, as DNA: TGTGCCAGCAGCCCTTGGACAGGGGGCGGAGGCAATCAGCCCCAGCATTTT. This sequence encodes CASSPWTGGGGNQPQHF.